The T cell receptor (beta chain) under discussion was sequenced for a study of CD8+CD57+ T cells in acquired aplastic anemia. Study in general: Sorted cells (CD4+ and CD8+) yielded DNA amounts that averaged around 3.1 ug. Study conclusions and caveats: Between the patient and control groups, CD8+ Simpson's diversity did not differ significantly.

This clonotype was found a few times. The target antigen is unknown. CD8+CD57+ cell expansion had been shown by flow cytometry in patients chosen for sequencing. Each patient had severe acquired aplastic anemia. Patients were untreated when blood was sampled. V was clipped by 1 base and J by 4 bases, with 10 bases between them. Germline-derived CDR1 and CDR2 are LGHDT and YNNKEL (reference sequence). This CDR3 has 14 amino acids. TCR beta VDJ and CDR3 were profiled, and genomic DNA was the template. One entry per CDR3 protein results from TCRdb running MiXCR on the reads. This table has under 500,000 distinct CDR3 sequences, less than 35% appearing once.

The chain couples TRBV3-1 to TRBJ1-2; perhaps TRBD1 as D (5 bases). This clonotype was sampled from a human donor with aplastic anemia. Input material: sorted CD4+, CD8+, or CD8+CD57+ T cells (not recorded which) from PBMCs. CDR3 protein: CASSQVQGSYGYTF. The DNA for the CDR3 is TGTGCCAGCAGCCAAGTTCAGGGAAGCTATGGCTACACCTTC.